The entry that follows covers one T cell receptor beta chain sequence. There is no known antigen for this receptor. Base qualities are not recorded, but no much larger clone differs from it by a single base. This specimen comes from a study of T cell changes during pregnancy in multiple sclerosis (dated by TCRdb to the late 2010s). Turning to the overall study: Changes in the T cell repertoire over the course of pregnancy were examined in this study in women with multiple sclerosis.

Measured from the cysteine to the phenylalanine, the CDR3 is 14 residues long. The CDR3 DNA has 42 bases and is translated from base 1. The V and J ends are trimmed by 5 bases and 11 bases, leaving 19 bases between them. The CDR1 and CDR2 encoded by the germline V gene are SGHRS and YFSETQ. Receptor amplification or capture employed the immunoSEQ multiplex PCR assay. This is the immuneACCESS table as TCRdb keeps it, with only in-frame sequences that have V and J called. A part of the clones is gone; compared with another copy, unresolved V genes explain less than half, and the rest is unexplained. For this sample there are about 64,000 clones; roughly 87% appear just once. About 2% of the sample comes from the top ten.

The origin of this receptor is a female donor in good health, enrolled as a control in a pregnancy study. Sample: peripheral blood, taken in the second trimester of pregnancy. Recombination connected TRBV5-1 to TRBJ1-4; a tentative D call is TRBD1 (6 bases match). The CDR3 reads as follows: CASSREQGPEKLFF. The base sequence is TGCGCCAGCAGTCGTGAACAGGGACCGGAGAAACTGTTTTTT. The reference TRBV5-1 and TRBJ1-4 proteins fill in what lies around the CDR3, so the full variable domain reads KAGVTQTPRYLIKTRGQQVTLSCSPISGHRSVSWYQQTPGQGLQFLFEYFSETQRNKGNFPGRFSGRQFSNSRSEMNVSTLELGDSALYLCASSREQGPEKLFFGSGTQLSVL.